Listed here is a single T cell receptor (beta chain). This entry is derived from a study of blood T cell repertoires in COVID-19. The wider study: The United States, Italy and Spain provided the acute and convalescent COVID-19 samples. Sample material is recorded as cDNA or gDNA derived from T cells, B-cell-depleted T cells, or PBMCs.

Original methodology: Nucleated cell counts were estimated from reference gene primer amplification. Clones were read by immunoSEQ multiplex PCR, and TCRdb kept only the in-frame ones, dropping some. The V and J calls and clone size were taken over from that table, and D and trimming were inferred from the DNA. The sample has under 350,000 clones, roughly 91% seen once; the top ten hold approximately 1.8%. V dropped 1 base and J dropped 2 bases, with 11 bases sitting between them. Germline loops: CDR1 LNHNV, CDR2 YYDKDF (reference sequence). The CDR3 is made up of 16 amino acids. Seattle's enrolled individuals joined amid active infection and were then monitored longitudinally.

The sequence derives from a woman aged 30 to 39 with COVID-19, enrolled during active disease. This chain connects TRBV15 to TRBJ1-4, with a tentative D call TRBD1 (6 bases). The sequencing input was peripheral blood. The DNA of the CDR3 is TGTGCCACCAGCAGAGTCGGGGGGCCGACTAATGAAAAACTGTTTTTT. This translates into CATSRVGGPTNEKLFF. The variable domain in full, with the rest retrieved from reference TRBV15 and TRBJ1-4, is DAMVIQNPRYQVTQFGKPVTLSCSQTLNHNVMYWYQQKSSQAPKLLFHYYDKDFNNEADTPDNFQSRRPNTSFCFLDIRSPGLGDTAMYLCATSRVGGPTNEKLFFGSGTQLSVL.